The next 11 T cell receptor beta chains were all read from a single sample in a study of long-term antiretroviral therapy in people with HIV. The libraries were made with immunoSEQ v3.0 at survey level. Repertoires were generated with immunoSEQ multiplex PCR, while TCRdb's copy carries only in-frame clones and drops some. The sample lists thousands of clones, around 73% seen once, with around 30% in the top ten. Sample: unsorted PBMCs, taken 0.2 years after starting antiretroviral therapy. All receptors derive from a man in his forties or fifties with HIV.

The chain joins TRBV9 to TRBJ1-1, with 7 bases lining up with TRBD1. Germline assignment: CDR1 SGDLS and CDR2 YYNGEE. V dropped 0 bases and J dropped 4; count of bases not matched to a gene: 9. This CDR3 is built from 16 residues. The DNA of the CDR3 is TGTGCCAGCAGCGTAGAGGGGACAGCCTATGGCACTGAAGCTTTCTTT. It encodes CASSVEGTAYGTEAFF.

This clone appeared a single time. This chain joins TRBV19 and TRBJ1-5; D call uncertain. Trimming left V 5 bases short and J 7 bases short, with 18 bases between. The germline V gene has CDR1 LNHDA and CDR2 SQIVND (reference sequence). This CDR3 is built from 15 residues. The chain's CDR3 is CASSSFQGIEQPQHF. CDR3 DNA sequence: TGTGCCAGTAGTTCCTTTCAAGGGATAGAACAGCCCCAGCATTTT. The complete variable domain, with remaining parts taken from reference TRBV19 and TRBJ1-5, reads DGGITQSPKYLFRKEGQNVTLSCEQNLNHDAMYWYRQDPGQGLRLIYYSQIVNDFQKGDIAEGYSVSREKKESFPLTVTSAQKNPTAFYLCASSSFQGIEQPQHFGDGTRLSIL.

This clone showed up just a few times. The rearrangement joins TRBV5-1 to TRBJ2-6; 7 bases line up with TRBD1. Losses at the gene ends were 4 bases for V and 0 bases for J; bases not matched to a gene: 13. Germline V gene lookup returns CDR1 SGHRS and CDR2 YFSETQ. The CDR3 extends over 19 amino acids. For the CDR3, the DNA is TGCGCCAGCAGCCTTCCCGGGACAGATCCCCACTCTGGGGCCAACGTCCTGACTTTC. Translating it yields CASSLPGTDPHSGANVLTF.

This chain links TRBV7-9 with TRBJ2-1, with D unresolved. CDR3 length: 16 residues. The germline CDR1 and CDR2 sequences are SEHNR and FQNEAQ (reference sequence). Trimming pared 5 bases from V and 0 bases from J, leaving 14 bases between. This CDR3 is CASSPYAASSYNEQFF. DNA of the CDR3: TGTGCCAGCAGCCCCTACGCCGCCAGCTCCTACAATGAGCAGTTCTTC.

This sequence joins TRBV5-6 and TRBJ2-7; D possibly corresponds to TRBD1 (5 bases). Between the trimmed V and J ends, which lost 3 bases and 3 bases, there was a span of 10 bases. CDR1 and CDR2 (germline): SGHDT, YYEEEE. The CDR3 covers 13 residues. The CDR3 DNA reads TGTGCCAGCAGCTACGACAGTAACTACGAGCAGTACTTC. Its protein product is CASSYDSNYEQYF.

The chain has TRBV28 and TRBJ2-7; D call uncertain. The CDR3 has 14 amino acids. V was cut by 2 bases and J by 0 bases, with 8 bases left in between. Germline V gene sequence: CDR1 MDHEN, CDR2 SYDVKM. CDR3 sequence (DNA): TGTGCCAGCAGTTTAACGATTAGCTCCTACGAGCAGTACTTC. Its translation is CASSLTISSYEQYF.

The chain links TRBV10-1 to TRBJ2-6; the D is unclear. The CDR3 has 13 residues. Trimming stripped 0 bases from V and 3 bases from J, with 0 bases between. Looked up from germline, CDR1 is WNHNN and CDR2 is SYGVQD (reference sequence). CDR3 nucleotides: TGCGCCAGCAGTGAGTCTGGGGCCAACGTCCTGACTTTC. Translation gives CASSESGANVLTF.

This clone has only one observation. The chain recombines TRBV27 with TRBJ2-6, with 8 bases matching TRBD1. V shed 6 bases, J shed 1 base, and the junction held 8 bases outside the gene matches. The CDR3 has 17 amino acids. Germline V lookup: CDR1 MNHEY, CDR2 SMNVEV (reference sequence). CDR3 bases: TGTGCCAGCAGACCTAGGACAGGGATTTCTGGGGCCAACGTCCTGACTTTC. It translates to CASRPRTGISGANVLTF.

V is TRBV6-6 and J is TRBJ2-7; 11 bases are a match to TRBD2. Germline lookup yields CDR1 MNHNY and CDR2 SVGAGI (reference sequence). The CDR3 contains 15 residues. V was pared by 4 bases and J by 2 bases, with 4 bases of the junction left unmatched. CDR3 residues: CASSLGTSGTYEQYF. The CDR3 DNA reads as TGTGCCAGCAGTTTGGGGACTAGCGGTACCTACGAGCAGTACTTC.

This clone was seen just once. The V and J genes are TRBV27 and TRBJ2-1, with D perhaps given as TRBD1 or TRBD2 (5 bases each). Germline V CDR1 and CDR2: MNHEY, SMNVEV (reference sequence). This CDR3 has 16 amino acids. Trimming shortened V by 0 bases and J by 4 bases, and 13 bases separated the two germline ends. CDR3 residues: CASSLSVGTIYNEQFF. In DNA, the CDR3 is TGTGCCAGCAGTTTATCGGTGGGGACGATATACAATGAGCAGTTCTTC.

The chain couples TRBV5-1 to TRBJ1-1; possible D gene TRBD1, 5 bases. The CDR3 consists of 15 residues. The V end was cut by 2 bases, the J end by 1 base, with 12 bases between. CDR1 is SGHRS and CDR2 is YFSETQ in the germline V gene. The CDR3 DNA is TGCGCCAGCAGCTTATCAGGGACGGGGAACACTGAAGCTTTCTTT. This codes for CASSLSGTGNTEAFF.